The T cell receptor beta chain described here comes from a study of cytomegalovirus exposure and HLA in healthy donors. Study findings and constraints: TCR sequences were mostly rare, though some public TCRs occurred in many donors. A list of 150 or so TCR beta chains associated with cytomegalovirus was given. Confirmation in vitro established that a few CMV-associated chains were specific for CMV antigens.

About this clone itself: What it binds is not known.

Trimming took 2 bases from V and 4 from J, leaving 6 bases between them. CDR1 is LGHNT and CDR2 is FRNRAP in the germline V gene. There are 13 residues in the CDR3. The protocol was immunoSEQ multiplex PCR, while the TCRdb copy is restricted to in-frame clones and leaves out a portion. This sample has around 300,000 clones, with 88% found just once. The rearrangement uses TRBV12-5 and TRBJ1-5, with no clear D. Source material: PBMCs. The receptor was derived from a man under 40 in good health and CMV-seronegative. The CDR3 sequence: CASGLISNQPQHF. For the CDR3, the DNA is TGTGCTAGTGGTTTGATATCGAATCAGCCCCAGCATTTT.